This TCR beta chain stems from a study of T cell clones after liver transplantation. The germline CDR1 and CDR2 sequences are SGHRS and YFSETQ. The CDR3 has 17 residues. Trimming took 0 bases from V and 2 from J, leaving 17 bases between them. CD3+CD4+ and CD3+CD8+ cells were FACS-sorted from thawed unstimulated PBMCs. Some clones are missing from TCRdb's copy, which holds only in-frame ones; the method was immunoSEQ multiplex PCR. Here the sample spans fewer than 10,000 clones, approximately 68% being singletons. Specimen: CD8+ T cells from blood, collected at the approximately 16-month timepoint. The J gene is TRBJ1-2, the V gene TRBV5-1, with D tentatively TRBD1 (6 bases). This TCR was sampled from a human patient who received a liver transplant. Some T cells may arise from the graft donor. The CDR3 DNA follows: TGCGCCAGCAGCTTGGTCGACAGGTCAACAACGAACTATGGCTACACCTTC. This codes for CASSLVDRSTTNYGYTF. The variable domain in full, completed from reference TRBV5-1 and TRBJ1-2, reads KAGVTQTPRYLIKTRGQQVTLSCSPISGHRSVSWYQQTPGQGLQFLFEYFSETQRNKGNFPGRFSGRQFSNSRSEMNVSTLELGDSALYLCASSLVDRSTTNYGYTFGSGTRLTVV.